This entry lists 23 T cell receptor beta chains sequenced from one sample in a study of blood T cell repertoires in COVID-19. The assay was immunoSEQ multiplex PCR, and TCRdb's table has in-frame clones only and misses some. The data show 300,000 to 350,000 clones, 85% to 90% seen once. The sample comprised PBMCs or T cells enriched from blood (not recorded which). All receptors derive from a woman aged 18-30 years with acute COVID-19.

About this clone itself: In the same sample, other DNA sequences code for this CDR3. This chain joins TRBV19 and TRBJ1-1; D gene uncertain. The ends were cut back, 4 bases at V and 4 bases at J, with 4 bases in the middle. The CDR3 contains 11 residues. CDR1 and CDR2 from the germline V gene are LNHDA and SQIVND (reference sequence). The CDR3 here is CASSTGTEAFF. The CDR3 bases are TGTGCCAGTAGTACGGGCACTGAAGCTTTCTTT.

The chain joins TRBV27 to TRBJ1-5; D remains unclear. CDR1 and CDR2 from the germline V gene are MNHEY and SMNVEV (reference sequence). This CDR3 has 15 residues. The V end was cut by 0 bases, the J end by 3 bases, with 9 bases between. CDR3 coding DNA: TGTGCCAGCAGTTTATCGTACGGGAACAATCAGCCCCAGCATTTT. Translated, it gives CASSLSYGNNQPQHF.

The rearrangement joins TRBV28 to TRBJ2-1; 7 nucleotides line up with TRBD2. The V gene's germline CDR1 is MDHEN and CDR2 SYDVKM. CDR3 length: 16 amino acids. V was pared by 4 bases and J by 2 bases, with 8 bases of the junction left unmatched. CDR3 sequence: CASSSPGGRPYNEQFF. The CDR3 DNA reads as TGTGCCAGCAGTTCCCCCGGGGGGAGGCCCTACAATGAGCAGTTCTTC.

Here the CDR3 reads CASSLRTGGMTGELFF. The DNA of the CDR3 is TGTGCCAGCAGTTTAAGAACAGGGGGCATGACCGGGGAGCTGTTTTTT. The V gene is TRBV27, the J gene TRBJ2-2; TRBD1 aligns across 9 bases. The CDR3 covers 16 residues. Unmatched junction bases numbered 6, after V lost 2 bases and J lost 5 bases. Germline V lookup: CDR1 MNHEY, CDR2 SMNVEV (reference sequence).

V is TRBV5-1 and J is TRBJ1-1; unclear D gene. CDR3 length: 15 amino acids. Deletions cut 1 base from V and 4 bases from J, with 14 bases between. Germline assignment: CDR1 SGHRS and CDR2 YFSETQ. The CDR3 DNA is TGCGCCAGCAGCTTGTTCGCTAGTCGGGGCACTGAAGCTTTCTTT. Translating it yields CASSLFASRGTEAFF.

This clone was observed a single time. The chain has TRBV28 and TRBJ1-4; D is uncertain. The germline V and J ends were trimmed by 3 bases and 13 bases, with 12 bases remaining between them. Germline V lookup: CDR1 MDHEN, CDR2 SYDVKM. The CDR3 contains 12 residues. CDR3 loop: CASSLFVGGLFF. DNA of the CDR3: TGTGCCAGCAGTTTGTTCGTGGGAGGACTGTTTTTT.

The rearrangement joins TRBV15 to TRBJ2-5; TRBD1 is a possible D gene (5 bases). From germline, CDR1 is LNHNV and CDR2 YYDKDF (reference sequence). CDR3 length: 14 residues. Trimming removed 0 bases from V and 4 bases from J, with 9 bases in between. CDR3 region: CATSRDRGTETQYF. CDR3 nucleotide sequence: TGTGCCACCAGCAGAGATAGGGGAACAGAGACCCAGTACTTC.

The chain carries TRBV25-1 and TRBJ1-1, with D hard to call. This CDR3 has 12 amino acids. Germline CDR1 MGHDK, CDR2 SYGVNS. V was trimmed by 5 bases and J by 4 bases, leaving 8 bases between them. CDR3 residues: CASSISVTEAFF. CDR3 coding DNA: TGTGCCAGCAGTATTTCTGTCACTGAAGCTTTCTTT. Filled out from reference TRBV25-1 and TRBJ1-1, the complete variable domain reads EADIYQTPRYLVIGTGKKITLECSQTMGHDKMYWYQQDPGMELHLIHYSYGVNSTEKGDLSSESTVSRIRTEHFPLTLESARPSHTSQYLCASSISVTEAFFGQGTRLTVV.

The V call is TRBV28, the J call TRBJ1-2; D is possibly TRBD1 (5 bases). In germline, CDR1 is MDHEN, CDR2 SYDVKM. V lost 6 bases to trimming and J lost 7 bases, with 15 bases between them. This CDR3 spans 13 amino acids. In nucleotides, the CDR3 is TGTGCCAGCAGGGAAGGGGTTGAATTTGGCTACACCTTC. Translated, it gives CASREGVEFGYTF.

The chain has TRBV28 and TRBJ2-7; 10 bases agree with TRBD1. Germline trimming cut 6 bases from V and 4 bases from J; bases unmatched to any gene: 3. Germline V gene data show CDR1 as MDHEN and CDR2 as SYDVKM. The CDR3 is made up of 13 amino acids. This chain's CDR3 is CASRTGGVYEQYF. DNA of the CDR3: TGTGCCAGCAGGACAGGGGGCGTTTACGAGCAGTACTTC.

The chain combines TRBV5-6 with TRBJ1-3, with 10 bases fitting TRBD1. CDR1 is SGHDT, CDR2 YYEEEE, per germline. This CDR3 is built from 13 residues. The J segment lost 14 bases and the V segment lost 0 bases, leaving 5 bases of the junction unmatched. In DNA form, the CDR3 reads TGTGCCAGCAGCTTGGGCCGGGACAGGGGTTTATATTTT. Its protein product is CASSLGRDRGLYF.

The V gene is TRBV4-1, the J gene TRBJ1-2, with a possible D match to TRBD1 (5 bases). The V and J ends lost 0 bases and 4 bases respectively, with 15 bases between them. CDR1 is MGHRA, CDR2 YSYEKL, per germline. This CDR3 is 16 amino acids long. The CDR3 region is CASSQDSGTGGYGYTF. CDR3 nucleotide sequence: TGCGCCAGCAGCCAAGATTCAGGGACGGGAGGCTATGGCTACACCTTC.

V and J are TRBV3-1 (or the pseudogene TRBV3-2) and TRBJ2-1; TRBD2 matches 10 bases. Germline V gene sequence: CDR1 LGHDT, CDR2 YNNKEL (reference sequence). The CDR3 is 14 residues long. The V gene end was trimmed by 6 bases and the J gene end by 3 bases; junction bases not matched to a gene: 2. In DNA, the CDR3 is TGTGCCAGCAGTCTAGCGGGGGACTACAATGAGCAGTTCTTC. This gives the protein CASSLAGDYNEQFF.

This clone was seen more than once but under ten times. The chain links TRBV7-9 to TRBJ1-1; unclear D gene. This CDR3 comprises 14 residues. Trimming took off 6 bases at V and 1 base at J, with 12 bases between the two ends. Germline CDR1 SEHNR, CDR2 FQNEAQ (reference sequence). CDR3 sequence: CASRISGGNTEAFF. The CDR3 DNA follows: TGTGCCAGCAGAATTTCCGGCGGGAACACTGAAGCTTTCTTT.

The chain uses TRBV10-3 and TRBJ1-5; D is uncertain. V lost 4 bases, J lost 5 bases, and 9 bases lay in between. The CDR3 extends over 13 amino acids. The germline V gene has CDR1 ENHRY and CDR2 SYGVKD. The CDR3 is CAISGSGDQPQHF. The CDR3 nucleotides read TGTGCCATCAGTGGTAGCGGAGATCAGCCCCAGCATTTT.

The chain is built from TRBV5-4 and TRBJ1-2; 7 positions match TRBD1. The CDR3 has 13 residues. Germline loops: CDR1 SGHNT, CDR2 YYREEE (reference sequence). The J segment lost 4 bases and the V segment lost 3 bases, leaving 3 bases of the junction unmatched. CDR3 in DNA: TGTGCCAGCAGCTGGGGACAGACCTATGGCTACACCTTC. The encoded protein is CASSWGQTYGYTF.

The chain is built from TRBV7-8 and TRBJ2-7; TRBD1 aligns across 7 bases. Per the germline V gene, CDR1 is SGHVS and CDR2 is FQNEAQ. The CDR3 loop spans 15 amino acids. The junction had 8 bases not matched to a gene; V was cut back by 4 bases and J by 2 bases. The CDR3 protein is CASSSRQGVTYEQYF. As DNA, the CDR3 is TGTGCCAGCAGCTCCCGCCAGGGGGTCACCTACGAGCAGTACTTC.

This chain joins TRBV5-5 and TRBJ1-2; tentative D call: TRBD1 (5 bases). Germline V CDR1 and CDR2: SGHKS, YYEKEE (reference sequence). With 0 bases removed from V and 1 base from J, the gap between germline ends came to 7 bases. The CDR3 consists of 14 residues. CDR3 residues: CASSLGDSNYGYTF. In nucleotides, the CDR3 is TGTGCCAGCAGCTTGGGAGACAGTAACTATGGCTACACCTTC.

This clone was detected only a few times. The chain employs TRBV6-5 and TRBJ1-5, with D unresolved. Trimming left V 2 bases short and J 7 bases short, with 18 bases between. The CDR3 is made up of 16 amino acids. The germline V gene has CDR1 MNHEY and CDR2 SVGAGI. DNA of the CDR3: TGTGCCAGCAGTTACGACGGGATATCAACGCGGCAGCCCCAGCATTTT. This sequence encodes CASSYDGISTRQPQHF.

V and J are TRBV27 and TRBJ2-1, with a weak D call TRBD2 (6 bases). Germline CDR1 MNHEY, CDR2 SMNVEV (reference sequence). This CDR3 has 15 residues. Trimming took 5 bases from V and 2 from J, leaving 13 bases between them. In DNA form, the CDR3 reads TGTGCCAGCAGTCCTGCGGGATTCGCCTACAATGAGCAGTTCTTC. It specifies CASSPAGFAYNEQFF.

The table lists this clone with a few counts. The genes are TRBV29-1 and TRBJ1-3; tentative D call: TRBD1 (6 bases). The germline V gene encodes CDR1 SQVTM and CDR2 ANQGSEA. The V end lost 7 bases, the J end lost 2 bases, and 21 bases lay between the germline ends. This CDR3 contains 16 residues. This chain's CDR3 is CSAPITEGGTGNTIYF. CDR3 nucleotides: TGCAGCGCCCCAATCACGGAGGGGGGGACTGGAAACACCATATATTTT.

This clone was seen only once. The V call is TRBV7-9, the J call TRBJ1-2; D ambiguous. The V end lost 2 bases, the J end lost 0 bases, and 13 bases lay between the germline ends. Germline V lookup: CDR1 SEHNR, CDR2 FQNEAQ (reference sequence). The CDR3 sequence is 16 residues long. DNA of the CDR3: TGTGCCAGCAGCTTATTGATGGCTCGATCTAACTATGGCTACACCTTC. Encoded protein: CASSLLMARSNYGYTF.

The chain's CDR3 is CASSTLGQGHYEQYF. As DNA, the CDR3 is TGTGCCAGCAGTACGTTAGGACAGGGGCACTACGAGCAGTACTTC. This chain connects TRBV27 to TRBJ2-7; 9 nucleotides line up with TRBD1. The CDR3 is 15 residues long. The V segment lost 5 bases and the J segment 3 bases; nucleotides outside the gene matches: 8. Germline-derived CDR1 and CDR2 are MNHEY and SMNVEV (reference sequence).